Below, 32 T cell receptor beta chains from the same sample are listed, as sequenced in a study of OX40 agonist ivuxolimab in advanced cancers. Repertoires were generated with immunoSEQ multiplex PCR, while TCRdb's copy carries only in-frame clones and drops some. The sample has around 70,000 clones, about 85% seen once. The sequences come from CD4+ or CD8+ T cells sorted from blood, collected in a trial of the OX40 agonist ivuxolimab. All receptors come from an adult with an advanced solid tumor such as melanoma, head and neck, liver or kidney cancer.

This clone was seen once. CDR3 DNA sequence: TGTGCCAGCAGCTGGGGCGGTAATTCACCCCTCCACTTT. It codes for CASSWGGNSPLHF. This rearrangement joins TRBV11-3 to TRBJ1-6; maybe TRBD1 (5 bases). The CDR3 spans 13 residues. Trimming took off 4 bases at V and 6 bases at J, with 7 bases between the two ends. The germline V gene encodes CDR1 SGHNT and CDR2 YENEEA.

V gene TRBV5-1 combines with J gene TRBJ1-1, with 9 bases fitting TRBD1. The CDR3 is 13 residues long. Germline V gene sequence: CDR1 SGHRS, CDR2 YFSETQ. J lost 7 bases, V lost 4 bases, and 5 bases had no gene match. The CDR3 here is CASSPRQGGEAFF. CDR3 nucleotides: TGCGCCAGCAGCCCGCGACAGGGGGGTGAAGCTTTCTTT.

The chain recombines TRBV13 with TRBJ1-2; 7 positions match TRBD1. With V trimmed by 5 bases and J by 5 bases, 11 bases remained unmatched. The CDR3 covers 15 residues. Per the germline V gene, CDR1 is PRHDT and CDR2 is FYEKMQ (reference sequence). The CDR3 region has the DNA TGTGCCAGCAGCAACCGACAGGGTTATTCGTATGGCTACACCTTC. It yields the protein CASSNRQGYSYGYTF. Full variable domain (remainder filled in from reference TRBV13 and TRBJ1-2): AAGVIQSPRHLIKEKRETATLKCYPIPRHDTVYWYQQGPGQDPQFLISFYEKMQSDKGSIPDRFSAQQFSDYHSELNMSSLELGDSALYFCASSNRQGYSYGYTFGSGTRLTVV.

DNA for the CDR3: TGTGCCAGTAGTAGAAAAGCGGGGGGCACAGATACGCAGTATTTT. Amino acids: CASSRKAGGTDTQYF. The rearrangement links TRBV19 to TRBJ2-3; 8 positions agree with TRBD2. The CDR3 has 15 amino acids. V gave up 4 bases and J gave up 1 base; unmatched junction bases: 4. Germline V CDR1 and CDR2: LNHDA, SQIVND (reference sequence).

Details on this clone: The sample has other DNA sequences that encode this CDR3 too. This chain connects TRBV20-1 to TRBJ2-1; the D is unclear. With 1 base removed from V and 4 bases from J, the gap between germline ends came to 2 bases. The CDR3 spans 11 residues. Germline V gene lookup returns CDR1 DFQATT and CDR2 SNEGSKA (reference sequence). CDR3 in DNA: TGCAGTGCTAGAGTTTACAATGAGCAGTTCTTC. Translation: CSARVYNEQFF.

V and J are TRBV5-1 and TRBJ1-6; D call uncertain. CDR3 length equals 18 residues. Between the trimmed V and J ends, which lost 1 base and 1 base, there was a span of 15 bases. Germline V gene lookup returns CDR1 SGHRS and CDR2 YFSETQ. DNA of the CDR3: TGCGCCAGCAGCTTGAGACAACGAATGCCTTCCTATAATTCACCCCTCCACTTT. This encodes CASSLRQRMPSYNSPLHF.

This chain connects TRBV5-8 to TRBJ2-5; a possible D gene is TRBD1 (5 bases). The CDR3 consists of 15 residues. With 0 bases removed from V and 5 bases from J, the gap between germline ends came to 14 bases. Per germline, CDR1 SGHTS and CDR2 YDEGEE. This chain's CDR3 is CASSLDRPGVETQYF. Written as DNA, the CDR3 is TGTGCCAGCAGCTTGGACAGGCCTGGGGTCGAGACCCAGTACTTC.

With regard to this clone: Sequence at one end of the junction differs from germline and may be a read error. This sequence joins TRBV6-4 and TRBJ1-2, with D perhaps matching TRBD1 (6 bases). CDR1 is MRHNA, CDR2 SNTAGT, per germline. This CDR3 spans 14 amino acids. The CDR3 region has the DNA TGTGCCAGCAGTTACTCGATCGGGACAACTGGCTACACCTTC. Translating gives CASSYSIGTTGYTF.

The CDR3 is CASSPKIHQARTQYF. The CDR3 region has the DNA TGTGCCAGCAGCCCGAAAATACATCAGGCAAGGACCCAGTACTTC. The J gene is TRBJ2-5, the V gene TRBV5-8, with no clear D. From germline, CDR1 is SGHTS and CDR2 YDEGEE. V gave up 4 bases and J gave up 7 bases, with 20 bases separating them. The length of the CDR3 is 15 residues.

V usage is TRBV4-1 and J usage is TRBJ2-2; 7 positions match TRBD1. CDR1 MGHRA and CDR2 YSYEKL come from the germline V gene. Trimming at V came to 1 base and at J to 4 bases, leaving 9 bases not matched to a gene. The CDR3 has 17 residues. The CDR3 sequence: CASSQVRGTESTGELFF. CDR3 bases: TGCGCCAGCAGCCAAGTTAGGGGGACAGAATCCACCGGGGAGCTGTTTTTT.

The rearrangement links TRBV5-6 to TRBJ1-3, with a possible D match to TRBD1 (6 bases). CDR3 length: 15 amino acids. Trimming removed 3 bases from V and 7 bases from J, with 17 bases in between. Germline V gives CDR1 SGHDT, CDR2 YYEEEE. CDR3 bases: TGTGCCAGCAGCTCCCTTCGGGGGGCAAAGAACACCATATATTTT. Protein product: CASSSLRGAKNTIYF.

V gene TRBV11-2 combines with J gene TRBJ2-5, with no clear D. Germline CDR1 and CDR2: SGHAT and FQNNGV. The CDR3 is 13 amino acids. Trimming removed 1 base from V and 2 bases from J, with 5 bases in between. The chain's CDR3 is CASSLGRQETQYF. Written as DNA, the CDR3 is TGTGCCAGCAGCTTAGGGCGTCAAGAGACCCAGTACTTC.

The V and J genes are TRBV2 and TRBJ2-3; TRBD2 matches at 11 bases. The germline CDR1 and CDR2 sequences are SNHLY and FYNNEI. This CDR3 contains 16 residues. The junction had 5 bases not matched to a gene; V was cut back by 6 bases and J by 0 bases. CDR3 residues: CASRLTSGASTDTQYF. In DNA form, the CDR3 reads TGTGCCAGCAGATTGACTAGCGGGGCTAGCACAGATACGCAGTATTTT.

The rearrangement links TRBV7-3 to TRBJ1-4; possible D gene TRBD1, 6 bases. This CDR3 comprises 15 residues. V lost 5 bases, J lost 5 bases, and 15 bases lay in between. Germline CDR1 is SGHTA and CDR2 is FQGTGA. Here the CDR3 DNA reads TGTGCCAGCAGCCTCGGGGGCTCACCGAATGAAAAACTGTTTTTT. Translating gives CASSLGGSPNEKLFF.

This clone showed up many times. This rearrangement joins TRBV21-1 to TRBJ1-1; the table gives TRBD1 as D, unverified against the DNA. TRBV21-1 is flagged as a pseudogene. The CDR3 totals 13 residues. The CDR3 DNA follows: TGTGCCAGCAGCAAAGACAGGGACACTGAAGCTTTCTTT. Residues: CASSKDRDTEAFF.

The chain has TRBV6-4 and TRBJ1-2, with TRBD1 as a possible D gene (5 bases). This CDR3 region has 14 residues. V shed 6 bases and J shed 1 base, with 12 bases lying between them. CDR1 is MRHNA and CDR2 is SNTAGT in the germline V gene. CDR3 in DNA: TGTGCCAGCAGCCCAGACAGAAATAACTATGGCTACACCTTC. The encoded protein is CASSPDRNNYGYTF.

The chain links TRBV27 to TRBJ2-5; D may be TRBD2 (6 bases). The end of the DNA fits TRBJ2-7 better, so the J call may be wrong. Germline CDR1 reads MNHEY; CDR2 reads SMNVEV (reference sequence). The CDR3 consists of 13 residues. The CDR3, as DNA: TGTGCCAGCAGTCACCGGGGGTCCTACGAGCAGTACTTC. Protein: CASSHRGSYEQYF.

CDR3 residues: CASNPGYTYEQYF. The CDR3 region has the DNA TGTGCCAGCAACCCAGGGTATACCTACGAGCAGTACTTC. The genes are TRBV6-5 and TRBJ2-7, with TRBD1 as a possible D gene (5 bases). Germline CDR1 is MNHEY and CDR2 is SVGAGI. The CDR3 totals 13 residues. Deletions cut 7 bases from V and 2 bases from J, with 12 bases between.

The chain couples TRBV5-1 to TRBJ2-1; TRBD2 matches at 8 bases. This CDR3 has 18 residues. Germline V gene data show CDR1 as SGHRS and CDR2 as YFSETQ. With V trimmed by 4 bases and J by 2 bases, 14 bases remained unmatched. The CDR3 bases are TGCGCCAGCAGCACCGGGGACCCCGGGACTAGAGCCTACAATGAGCAGTTCTTC. It encodes CASSTGDPGTRAYNEQFF. Full variable domain (outside the CDR3, taken from reference TRBV5-1 and TRBJ2-1): KAGVTQTPRYLIKTRGQQVTLSCSPISGHRSVSWYQQTPGQGLQFLFEYFSETQRNKGNFPGRFSGRQFSNSRSEMNVSTLELGDSALYLCASSTGDPGTRAYNEQFFGPGTRLTVL.

V usage is TRBV15 and J usage is TRBJ2-7; D unclear. The CDR3 sequence is 13 residues long. The V end was cut by 0 bases, the J end by 5 bases, with 8 bases between. Germline values: CDR1 LNHNV, CDR2 YYDKDF (reference sequence). The CDR3 coding sequence is TGTGCCACCAGCAGAGAATACGTGGACGAGCAGTACTTC. It translates to CATSREYVDEQYF.

The chain employs TRBV18 and TRBJ1-5; 9 nucleotides line up with TRBD1. The trim removed 4 bases at V and 6 bases at J, leaving 7 bases unmatched. The CDR3 is 15 amino acids. Germline V CDR1 and CDR2: KGHSH, LQKENI. The CDR3 loop reads CASSLGTGQTQPQHF. The CDR3 DNA reads TGTGCCAGCTCACTCGGGACAGGGCAGACTCAGCCCCAGCATTTT.

The chain uses TRBV23-1 and TRBJ1-1, with TRBD1 matching 7 bases. TRBV23-1 is an open reading frame, and its role is uncertain. The CDR3 totals 17 residues. Germline trimming cut 3 bases from V and 4 bases from J; bases unmatched to any gene: 14. DNA for the CDR3: TGCGCCAGCAGTCAGCACACATACAGGGGTGTCGGCACTGAAGCTTTCTTT. Protein product: CASSQHTYRGVGTEAFF.

The V call is TRBV6-5, the J call TRBJ1-4; D might be TRBD1 (6 bases). The ends were cut back, 0 bases at V and 5 bases at J, with 10 bases in the middle. CDR3 length: 15 amino acids. CDR1 MNHEY and CDR2 SVGAGI come from the germline V gene. Here the CDR3 reads CASSYSGRGNEKLFF. In DNA, the CDR3 is TGTGCCAGCAGTTACTCGGGCAGGGGCAATGAAAAACTGTTTTTT.

The chain links TRBV5-6 to TRBJ1-1; 7 bases match TRBD1. The V gene's germline CDR1 is SGHDT and CDR2 YYEEEE. The CDR3 covers 15 residues. J lost 1 base, V lost 5 bases, and 8 bases had no gene match. The CDR3 region is CASRRNRGKNTEAFF. The CDR3 nucleotides are TGTGCCAGCAGGCGCAACAGGGGAAAGAACACTGAAGCTTTCTTT.

The genes are TRBV29-1 and TRBJ2-5; the D gene is possibly TRBD2 (7 bases). Per the germline V gene, CDR1 is SQVTM and CDR2 is ANQGSEA. The CDR3 loop spans 13 amino acids. V lost 3 bases and J 5 bases, leaving 13 bases between the germline ends. CDR3 sequence reads: CSVELGGGETQYF. The CDR3 DNA reads TGCAGCGTTGAGTTGGGCGGGGGCGAGACCCAGTACTTC. The full variable domain, its missing parts supplied by reference TRBV29-1 and TRBJ2-5, is SAVISQKPSRDICQRGTSLTIQCQVDSQVTMMFWYRQQPGQSLTLIATANQGSEATYESGFVIDKFPISRPNLTFSTLTVSNMSPEDSSIYLCSVELGGGETQYFGPGTRLLVL.

The genes are TRBV4-1 and TRBJ2-5; 7 bases map to TRBD1. The DNA matches TRBJ2-7 better at its end, which makes the J call doubtful. Germline CDR1 MGHRA, CDR2 YSYEKL. CDR3 size: 15 residues. In DNA, the CDR3 is TGCGCCAGCAGCCAAGCCCCGGGACAGTCCTACGAGCAGTACTTC. Protein product: CASSQAPGQSYEQYF.

The gene calls are TRBV29-1 and TRBJ2-3; D unresolved. The CDR3 is 16 residues long. Germline CDR1 is SQVTM and CDR2 is ANQGSEA. V shed 4 bases and J shed 3 bases, with 20 bases lying between them. The CDR3 reads CSVAPLGLLTTDTQYF. In DNA, the CDR3 is TGCAGCGTTGCACCCCTTGGGCTATTGACGACAGATACGCAGTATTTT.

The V call is TRBV4-1, the J call TRBJ2-1; TRBD1 or TRBD2 may be the D gene (6 bases each). The CDR3 length is 18 residues. V dropped 5 bases and J dropped 0 bases, with 20 bases sitting between them. Germline values: CDR1 MGHRA, CDR2 YSYEKL. The CDR3 is CASSSPRGRTDSYNEQFF. The CDR3 nucleotides are TGCGCCAGCAGCAGCCCCCGGGGGCGGACAGACTCCTACAATGAGCAGTTCTTC.

The CDR3 DNA follows: TGTGCCTGGGTAGAGACAGGGACCCTCTACGAGCAGTACTTC. It is translated as CAWVETGTLYEQYF. The chain has TRBV30 and TRBJ2-7, with TRBD1 matching over 7 bases. Germline V gene sequence: CDR1 GTSNPN, CDR2 SVGIG (reference sequence). The CDR3 covers 14 residues. Trimming cost V 5 bases and J 3 bases; bases outside gene matches: 10.

The chain has TRBV6-5 and TRBJ1-1, with 12 bases matching TRBD1. Germline CDR1 and CDR2: MNHEY and SVGAGI. CDR3 size: 14 residues. The V segment lost 4 bases and the J segment 8 bases; nucleotides outside the gene matches: 5. The CDR3 coding sequence is TGTGCCAGCAGTTTGGCCGGGACAGGGGGCGAAGCTTTCTTT. Translation: CASSLAGTGGEAFF.

The rearrangement joins TRBV29-1 to TRBJ1-6, with D unresolved. V dropped 3 bases and J dropped 9 bases, with 15 bases sitting between them. CDR1 is SQVTM and CDR2 is ANQGSEA in the germline V gene. This CDR3 has 14 residues. This chain's CDR3 is CSVEKGREISPLHF. The DNA for the CDR3 is TGCAGCGTTGAGAAGGGAAGGGAAATTTCACCCCTCCACTTT.

The chain employs TRBV7-9 and TRBJ2-1; possibly TRBD1 for D (6 bases). The V gene's germline CDR1 is SEHNR and CDR2 FQNEAQ (reference sequence). Trimming removed 0 bases at V and 10 bases at J, with 7 bases between. The CDR3 loop spans 12 amino acids. This chain's CDR3 is CASSLARGEQFF. In nucleotides, the CDR3 is TGTGCCAGCAGCTTAGCGAGGGGGGAGCAGTTCTTC.